The rows below give T cell receptor beta chains drawn from one sample of a study of T cells in localized non-small cell lung cancer. Only in-frame clones appear in the TCRdb table, and some are missing; sequencing was by immunoSEQ multiplex PCR. This table holds about 26,000 clones, roughly 80% found once. This material consisted of peripheral blood, taken before any cancer treatment. These receptors all come from a woman between 40 and 69 years old with stage I lung adenocarcinoma. Each CDR3 is given with its conserved first and last residue. D genes are given only for firm matches. Some rows mark clone size as missing; the rest say once, few, many or name a class of expanded clone.

v_call: TRBV2; j_call: TRBJ1-4; d_call: .; clone_size: .; cdr3_nt: TGTGCCAGCATACCGACAATCCGTAATGAAAAACTGTTTTTT; cdr3_aa: CASIPTIRNEKLFF
v_call: TRBV10-3; j_call: TRBJ1-6; d_call: .; clone_size: .; cdr3_nt: TGTGCCATCGCTGGGCGGGGAAGATCACCCCCCCACTTT; cdr3_aa: CAIAGRGRSPPHF
v_call: TRBV7-2; j_call: TRBJ2-3; d_call: TRBD2; clone_size: few; cdr3_nt: TGTGCCAGCAGCTTAGTAGTCAGCGGGGGGGTTGGAGATACGCAGTATTTT; cdr3_aa: CASSLVVSGGVGDTQYF
v_call: TRBV11-2; j_call: TRBJ1-2; d_call: .; clone_size: .; cdr3_nt: TGTGCCAGCAGCTTAGACTCTGGTGGTTTGTCGGGCACCTTC; cdr3_aa: CASSLDSGGLSGTF
v_call: TRBV7-7; j_call: TRBJ2-3; d_call: .; clone_size: .; cdr3_nt: TGTGCCAGCAGCACCGGATCTGGGGATACGCAGTATTTT; cdr3_aa: CASSTGSGDTQYF
v_call: TRBV9; j_call: TRBJ1-1; d_call: .; clone_size: .; cdr3_nt: TGTGCCAGCAGCTCCGAGGGGGAGCGCCCTGAAGCTTTCTTT; cdr3_aa: CASSSEGERPEAFF
v_call: TRBV4-3; j_call: TRBJ1-5; d_call: .; clone_size: few; cdr3_nt: TGCGCCAGCAGCCAAGAGACCCATCAGCCCCAGCATTTT; cdr3_aa: CASSQETHQPQHF
v_call: TRBV18; j_call: TRBJ2-1; d_call: TRBD1; clone_size: once; cdr3_nt: TGTGCCAGCTCACCACCGGGACAGGGGTACAATGAGCAGTTCTTC; cdr3_aa: CASSPPGQGYNEQFF
v_call: TRBV5-8; j_call: TRBJ2-6; d_call: .; clone_size: .; cdr3_nt: TGTGCCAGCAGCTCGGTCGTCCTGACTTTC; cdr3_aa: CASSSVVLTF
v_call: TRBV10-3; j_call: TRBJ2-7; d_call: TRBD2; clone_size: .; cdr3_nt: TGTGCCATCATGGGACTAGCGGGGAGTTACGAGCAGTACTTC; cdr3_aa: CAIMGLAGSYEQYF
v_call: TRBV7-9; j_call: TRBJ1-2; d_call: .; clone_size: .; cdr3_nt: TGTGCCAGCAGCTATTCTGCGGGTGGCTACACCTTC; cdr3_aa: CASSYSAGGYTF
v_call: TRBV6-5; j_call: TRBJ2-7; d_call: TRBD2; clone_size: .; cdr3_nt: TGTGCCAGCAGTACCAGCGGGGGGGCCTGGGAAGAGCAGTACTTC; cdr3_aa: CASSTSGGAWEEQYF
v_call: TRBV7-6; j_call: TRBJ2-1; d_call: TRBD2; clone_size: .; cdr3_nt: TGTGCCAGCAGCCCTCTAGCGGGGGGAGGTATGTTCTTC; cdr3_aa: CASSPLAGGGMFF
v_call: TRBV19; j_call: TRBJ2-3; d_call: TRBD2; clone_size: .; cdr3_nt: TGTGCCAGTAGGCCCCCCCTAGCGGGGAGGGACGGTACGCAGTATTTT; cdr3_aa: CASRPPLAGRDGTQYF
v_call: TRBV4-1; j_call: TRBJ2-7; d_call: TRBD1; clone_size: .; cdr3_nt: TGCGCCAGCAGCTTAATCCGGGACAGGGGGGACGAGCAGTACTTC; cdr3_aa: CASSLIRDRGDEQYF
v_call: TRBV9; j_call: TRBJ1-1; d_call: TRBD1; clone_size: .; cdr3_nt: TGTGCCAGCAGCGTATCCACCGGGACAGGTCAGATGAACACTGAAGCTTTCTTT; cdr3_aa: CASSVSTGTGQMNTEAFF
v_call: TRBV7-9; j_call: TRBJ2-1; d_call: .; clone_size: .; cdr3_nt: TGTGCCAGCAGCTCAAAGGAGGGGGCCCGATGGAATGAGCAGTTCTTC; cdr3_aa: CASSSKEGARWNEQFF
v_call: TRBV2; j_call: TRBJ2-7; d_call: .; clone_size: .; cdr3_nt: TGTGCCAGCAGTGAAGCTGGGTCAGCGAGCCCCTACGAGCAGTACTTC; cdr3_aa: CASSEAGSASPYEQYF
v_call: TRBV5-3; j_call: TRBJ2-6; d_call: .; clone_size: once; cdr3_nt: TGTGCCAGAAGCTTGAGACAGCTACTTGGGGCCAACGTCCTGACTTTC; cdr3_aa: CARSLRQLLGANVLTF
v_call: TRBV11-3; j_call: TRBJ1-1; d_call: .; clone_size: .; cdr3_nt: TGTGCCAGCAGCTTGGAAACAGCTGAAGCTTTCTTT; cdr3_aa: CASSLETAEAFF
v_call: TRBV19; j_call: TRBJ2-7; d_call: .; clone_size: .; cdr3_nt: TGTGCCAGTAGTACCTCCGGCCACGAGCAGTACTTC; cdr3_aa: CASSTSGHEQYF
v_call: TRBV19; j_call: TRBJ1-6; d_call: .; clone_size: .; cdr3_nt: TGTGCCAGTAGTATGTATGGGGCATTCGAACGTTCACCCCTCCACTTT; cdr3_aa: CASSMYGAFERSPLHF
v_call: TRBV7-2; j_call: TRBJ2-3; d_call: TRBD2; clone_size: few; cdr3_nt: TGTGCCAGCAGCTTGTCCCTAGCGGGGGGGCGGGGCACAGATACGCAGTATTTT; cdr3_aa: CASSLSLAGGRGTDTQYF
v_call: TRBV5-1; j_call: TRBJ2-3; d_call: TRBD2; clone_size: .; cdr3_nt: TGCGCCAGCAGCTTGACGAGCGGGGATACAGATACGCAGTATTTT; cdr3_aa: CASSLTSGDTDTQYF
v_call: TRBV15; j_call: TRBJ1-2; d_call: .; clone_size: .; cdr3_nt: TGTGCCACCAGCAGCGACGCCTATGGCTACACCTTC; cdr3_aa: CATSSDAYGYTF
v_call: TRBV5-4; j_call: TRBJ1-2; d_call: .; clone_size: .; cdr3_nt: TGTGCCAGCAGCTTCGACCACCGATATGGCTACACCTTC; cdr3_aa: CASSFDHRYGYTF
v_call: TRBV27; j_call: TRBJ1-4; d_call: TRBD1; clone_size: .; cdr3_nt: TGTGCCAGCAGCCGACAGGGGGGGAGTAATGAAAAACTGTTTTTT; cdr3_aa: CASSRQGGSNEKLFF
v_call: TRBV30; j_call: TRBJ2-5; d_call: .; clone_size: .; cdr3_nt: TGTGCCTGGAGTGGGACCGGAGAGACCCAGTACTTC; cdr3_aa: CAWSGTGETQYF
v_call: TRBV4-3; j_call: TRBJ1-6; d_call: .; clone_size: few; cdr3_nt: TGCGCCAGCAGCCTTCAGCGGGGGTCACCCCTCCACTTT; cdr3_aa: CASSLQRGSPLHF
v_call: TRBV10-3; j_call: TRBJ2-6; d_call: TRBD2; clone_size: .; cdr3_nt: TGTGCCATCAGGGAAAAGGGAGGGTATAATAGTGGGGCCAACGTCCTGACTTTC; cdr3_aa: CAIREKGGYNSGANVLTF
v_call: TRBV11-2; j_call: TRBJ1-1; d_call: .; clone_size: .; cdr3_nt: TGTGCCAGCAGCTCGTCGGGCAACACTGAAGCTTTCTTT; cdr3_aa: CASSSSGNTEAFF
v_call: TRBV18; j_call: TRBJ1-4; d_call: .; clone_size: .; cdr3_nt: TGTGCCAGCTCACCAAGTGGGAGGGCTAATGAAAAACTGTTTTTT; cdr3_aa: CASSPSGRANEKLFF
v_call: TRBV11-3; j_call: TRBJ2-5; d_call: TRBD1; clone_size: .; cdr3_nt: TGTGCCAGCAGCAAGACAGGGGGCTATGAGACCCAGTACTTC; cdr3_aa: CASSKTGGYETQYF
v_call: TRBV5-6; j_call: TRBJ2-1; d_call: .; clone_size: .; cdr3_nt: TGTGCCAGCAGCTTCCCCCATAGGGGACTCCCCGAGCAGTTCTTC; cdr3_aa: CASSFPHRGLPEQFF
v_call: TRBV7-8; j_call: TRBJ1-1; d_call: .; clone_size: .; cdr3_nt: TGTGCCAGCAGCTCCGCGGCGGGGAACACTGAAGCTTTCTTT; cdr3_aa: CASSSAAGNTEAFF
v_call: TRBV19; j_call: TRBJ1-1; d_call: .; clone_size: .; cdr3_nt: TGTGCCAGTAGTATGGGACCGGGGGCGAACACTGAAGCTTTCTTT; cdr3_aa: CASSMGPGANTEAFF
v_call: TRBV6-6; j_call: TRBJ2-3; d_call: .; clone_size: .; cdr3_nt: TGTGCCAGCAGCTATACAGGGGGGGGCACAGATACGCAGTATTTT; cdr3_aa: CASSYTGGGTDTQYF
v_call: TRBV9; j_call: TRBJ1-3; d_call: .; clone_size: .; cdr3_nt: TGTGCCAGCAGCGCAGAGGGGGTGGGAGGAAACACCATATATTTT; cdr3_aa: CASSAEGVGGNTIYF
v_call: TRBV9; j_call: TRBJ1-1; d_call: .; clone_size: .; cdr3_nt: TGTGCCAGCAGCGTAGTGCAGGACCCCGGGGCTACTGAAGCTTTCTTT; cdr3_aa: CASSVVQDPGATEAFF
v_call: TRBV11-3; j_call: TRBJ2-4; d_call: .; clone_size: few; cdr3_nt: TGTGCCAGCAGCGGAGGGAACATTCAGTACTTC; cdr3_aa: CASSGGNIQYF
v_call: TRBV9; j_call: TRBJ1-1; d_call: TRBD1; clone_size: .; cdr3_nt: TGTGCCAGCAGCGTAGATGGCAGGGGGGGATCTGAAGCTTTCTTT; cdr3_aa: CASSVDGRGGSEAFF
v_call: TRBV5-1; j_call: TRBJ2-5; d_call: TRBD2; clone_size: .; cdr3_nt: TGCGCCAGCAGCTATAAACTAGCGGAACAAGAGACCCAGTACTTC; cdr3_aa: CASSYKLAEQETQYF
v_call: TRBV19; j_call: TRBJ1-2; d_call: .; clone_size: .; cdr3_nt: TGTGCCAGTTCGAAAAACAGGGACCTCCCTGGCTACACCTTC; cdr3_aa: CASSKNRDLPGYTF
v_call: TRBV7-2; j_call: TRBJ2-3; d_call: TRBD2; clone_size: .; cdr3_nt: TGTGCCAGCAGCTCCCGGAGGCAGCGGGGGGGCTCAGATACGCAGTATTTT; cdr3_aa: CASSSRRQRGGSDTQYF
v_call: TRBV7-8; j_call: TRBJ1-5; d_call: TRBD1; clone_size: .; cdr3_nt: TGTGCCAGCAGCTCACAGGGGAATCAGCCCCAGCATTTT; cdr3_aa: CASSSQGNQPQHF